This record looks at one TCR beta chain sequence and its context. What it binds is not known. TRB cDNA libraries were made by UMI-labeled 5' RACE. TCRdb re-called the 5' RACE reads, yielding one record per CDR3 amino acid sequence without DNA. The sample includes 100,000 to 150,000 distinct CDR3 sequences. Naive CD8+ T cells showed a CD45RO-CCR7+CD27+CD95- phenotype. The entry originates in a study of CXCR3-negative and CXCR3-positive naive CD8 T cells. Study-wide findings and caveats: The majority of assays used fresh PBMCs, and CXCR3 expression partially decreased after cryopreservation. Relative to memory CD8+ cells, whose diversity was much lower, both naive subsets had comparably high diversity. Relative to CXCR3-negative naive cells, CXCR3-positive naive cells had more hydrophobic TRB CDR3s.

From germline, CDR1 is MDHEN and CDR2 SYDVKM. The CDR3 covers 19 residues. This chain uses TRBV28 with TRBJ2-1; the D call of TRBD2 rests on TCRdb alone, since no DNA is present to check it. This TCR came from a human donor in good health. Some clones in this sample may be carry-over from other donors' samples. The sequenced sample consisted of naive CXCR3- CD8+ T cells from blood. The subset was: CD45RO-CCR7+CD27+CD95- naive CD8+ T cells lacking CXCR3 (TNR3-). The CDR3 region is CASSLYPSEGVGSYNEQFF. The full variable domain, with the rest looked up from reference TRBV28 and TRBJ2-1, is DVKVTQSSRYLVKRTGEKVFLECVQDMDHENMFWYRQDPGLGLRLIYFSYDVKMKEKGDIPEGYSVSREKKERFSLILESASTNQTSMYLCASSLYPSEGVGSYNEQFFGPGTRLTVL.